The 31 T cell receptor beta chains listed next were all sequenced from one sample in a study of cytomegalovirus exposure and HLA in healthy donors. Primers for the PCR totalled 60 Vbeta and 13 Jbeta. Clones were sequenced by immunoSEQ multiplex PCR, and TCRdb holds only the in-frame ones, with some missing. The table lists approximately 110,000 clones. The specimen sequenced was PBMCs. All receptors come from a man aged 18 to 30 in good health and CMV-seronegative.

The genes are TRBV7-9 and TRBJ1-2, with TRBD1 matching over 11 bases. With 2 bases clipped from V and 4 bases from J, the junction kept 3 bases outside the gene matches. The CDR3 is 15 amino acids. CDR1 SEHNR and CDR2 FQNEAQ come from the germline V gene (reference sequence). The CDR3 here is CASSLPGTGGYGYTF. CDR3 bases: TGTGCCAGCAGCTTACCCGGGACAGGGGGCTATGGCTACACCTTC.

The V gene is TRBV27, the J gene TRBJ2-1, with 7 nucleotides matching TRBD1. Trimming cost V 6 bases and J 8 bases; bases outside gene matches: 13. Germline V lookup: CDR1 MNHEY, CDR2 SMNVEV (reference sequence). The CDR3 contains 15 residues. CDR3 sequence: CASRPDRPQRHEQFF. DNA for the CDR3: TGTGCCAGCAGACCGGACAGGCCCCAAAGGCATGAGCAGTTCTTC.

The rearrangement uses TRBV29-1 and TRBJ1-4; TRBD1 aligns across 9 bases. The V gene's germline CDR1 is SQVTM and CDR2 ANQGSEA. The V gene end was trimmed by 7 bases and the J gene end by 4 bases; junction bases not matched to a gene: 1. This CDR3 region has 12 residues. CDR3 coding DNA: TGCAGCGGGGGACAGGGTAATGAAAAACTGTTTTTT. Protein: CSGGQGNEKLFF.

This chain connects TRBV7-9 to TRBJ1-1; TRBD1 matches at 12 bases. V was clipped by 4 bases and J by 7 bases; unmatched bases: 10. Germline lookup yields CDR1 SEHNR and CDR2 FQNEAQ (reference sequence). CDR3 length: 16 amino acids. The CDR3 region is CASSSGTGGGYGEAFF. The CDR3 DNA sequence: TGTGCCAGCAGCTCTGGGACAGGGGGCGGTTATGGTGAAGCTTTCTTT.

The CDR3 DNA follows: TGCGCCAGCAGCTCACTGGGACAGGGAAATAATTCACCCCTCCACTTT. This codes for CASSSLGQGNNSPLHF. The chain recombines TRBV5-1 with TRBJ1-6; 9 bases match TRBD1. V was clipped by 3 bases and J by 5 bases; unmatched bases: 6. This CDR3 has 16 amino acids. Germline V gene lookup returns CDR1 SGHRS and CDR2 YFSETQ.

V gene TRBV6-4 combines with J gene TRBJ2-2, with D perhaps TRBD2 (6 bases). Deletions cut 5 bases from V and 4 bases from J, with 11 bases between. The CDR3 runs 14 residues. In germline, CDR1 is MRHNA, CDR2 SNTAGT. CDR3 loop: CASSPGLSTGELFF. In DNA, the CDR3 is TGTGCCAGCAGTCCGGGACTCTCCACCGGGGAGCTGTTTTTT.

This sequence joins TRBV7-3 and TRBJ1-1; D possibly corresponds to TRBD1 (6 bases). V shed 5 bases and J shed 2 bases, with 18 bases lying between them. CDR3 size: 16 residues. Germline-derived CDR1 and CDR2 are SGHTA and FQGTGA. The CDR3, as DNA: TGTGCCAGCAGCCCCGGCGGGGGCCTAAGAAACACTGAAGCTTTCTTT. It is translated as CASSPGGGLRNTEAFF.

The chain couples TRBV4-1 to TRBJ2-5, with D maybe TRBD2 (6 bases). TRBJ2-7 matches the DNA end more closely, so the J call is doubtful. In germline, CDR1 is MGHRA, CDR2 YSYEKL. The CDR3 runs 15 residues. DNA of the CDR3: TGCGCCAGCAGCCAAGTCTTGGCTAGCGTCAACGAGCAGTACTTC. Translated: CASSQVLASVNEQYF.

The V and J genes are TRBV28 and TRBJ2-5; D might be TRBD2 (6 bases). CDR1 and CDR2 from the germline V gene are MDHEN and SYDVKM. V lost 5 bases and J 2 bases, leaving 15 bases between the germline ends. There are 15 residues in the CDR3. As DNA, the CDR3 is TGTGCCAGCAGTCCTCAGTTGGGAGGACAAGAGACCCAGTACTTC. This gives the protein CASSPQLGGQETQYF.

CDR3 amino acids: CASSLQTGTYEQYF. CDR3 nucleotides: TGTGCCAGCAGCTTGCAGACAGGGACCTACGAGCAGTACTTC. The rearrangement joins TRBV7-2 to TRBJ2-7; 7 nucleotides match TRBD1. Germline values: CDR1 SGHTA, CDR2 FQGNSA. V lost 3 bases, J lost 2 bases, and 4 bases stayed unmatched. CDR3 size: 14 residues.

The genes are TRBV29-1 and TRBJ1-1; D unclear. V was pared by 2 bases and J by 3 bases, with 13 bases between. The CDR3 is 14 residues long. In germline, CDR1 is SQVTM, CDR2 ANQGSEA. The CDR3 DNA reads as TGCAGCGTTGAAACCCCCGCCCGGGACACTGAAGCTTTCTTT. Translated, it gives CSVETPARDTEAFF. The variable domain in full, completed from reference TRBV29-1 and TRBJ1-1, reads SAVISQKPSRDICQRGTSLTIQCQVDSQVTMMFWYRQQPGQSLTLIATANQGSEATYESGFVIDKFPISRPNLTFSTLTVSNMSPEDSSIYLCSVETPARDTEAFFGQGTRLTVV.

This chain connects TRBV5-1 to TRBJ2-1; 7 positions agree with TRBD1. Germline CDR1 SGHRS, CDR2 YFSETQ. Trimming took 2 bases from V and 8 from J; bases not matched to a gene: 10. This CDR3 comprises 15 residues. The CDR3 reads CASSFRQGTRHEQFF. Written as DNA, the CDR3 is TGCGCCAGCAGCTTTAGACAGGGCACACGACATGAGCAGTTCTTC.

The rearrangement links TRBV7-3 to TRBJ1-1, with 7 bases that match TRBD1. The germline gives CDR1 SGHTA, CDR2 FQGTGA. The CDR3 extends over 18 amino acids. Trimming cost V 4 bases and J 0 bases; bases outside gene matches: 14. Here the CDR3 reads CASSSYLWTGAMNTEAFF. Here the CDR3 DNA reads TGTGCCAGCAGCTCCTACCTCTGGACAGGAGCGATGAACACTGAAGCTTTCTTT.

The DNA of the CDR3 is TGTGCCTGGAGTGTACTAAGGGACAACTCACGTACGAACACCGGGGAGCTGTTTTTT. It translates to CAWSVLRDNSRTNTGELFF. The chain carries TRBV30 and TRBJ2-2; D is perhaps TRBD1 (6 bases). The CDR3 consists of 19 residues. Between the trimmed V and J ends, which lost 0 bases and 0 bases, there was a span of 20 bases. Germline V gene lookup returns CDR1 GTSNPN and CDR2 SVGIG (reference sequence).

The chain is built from TRBV9 and TRBJ2-6, with TRBD2 as a possible D gene (7 bases). V lost 4 bases and J 0 bases, leaving 17 bases between the germline ends. CDR3 length equals 18 residues. Germline lookup yields CDR1 SGDLS and CDR2 YYNGEE. The DNA of the CDR3 is TGTGCCAGCAGCACCACGAGGGGGGGCCACTCTGGGGCCAACGTCCTGACTTTC. This gives the protein CASSTTRGGHSGANVLTF.

The genes are TRBV7-9 and TRBJ2-7, with TRBD2 identical over 10 bases. After removal of 0 bases from V and 0 bases from J, the junction contained 8 bases not matched to a gene. The CDR3 sequence is 18 residues long. The germline V gene encodes CDR1 SEHNR and CDR2 FQNEAQ (reference sequence). The CDR3 protein is CASSLAGLAGVPSYEQYF. The CDR3 DNA sequence: TGTGCCAGCAGCTTAGCTGGGCTAGCGGGAGTCCCCTCCTACGAGCAGTACTTC.

J is TRBJ2-3 and V is TRBV6-5, with D possibly being TRBD1 (6 bases). The germline CDR1 and CDR2 sequences are MNHEY and SVGAGI. The CDR3 is 13 amino acids. V dropped 0 bases and J dropped 9 bases, with 10 bases sitting between them. The CDR3 loop is CASSYSRGLTQYF. In DNA, the CDR3 is TGTGCCAGCAGTTACTCGAGGGGGTTGACGCAGTATTTT.

This sequence joins TRBV13 and TRBJ2-5; 13 nucleotides align to TRBD2. Per germline, CDR1 PRHDT and CDR2 FYEKMQ (reference sequence). The CDR3 totals 16 residues. J was trimmed by 4 bases and V by 3 bases; bases with no gene match: 5. The chain's CDR3 is CASSFDGTSGVETQYF. The DNA of the CDR3 is TGTGCCAGCAGCTTTGACGGGACTAGCGGGGTAGAGACCCAGTACTTC.

This sequence joins TRBV28 and TRBJ2-5; 7 nucleotides agree with TRBD2. The germline V gene encodes CDR1 MDHEN and CDR2 SYDVKM. The CDR3 has 14 amino acids. The ends lost 7 bases at V and 3 bases at J; junction bases unmatched: 8. In DNA, the CDR3 is TGTGCCAGCACCCAAGGGGCGGGGGAAGAGACCCAGTACTTC. Translating it yields CASTQGAGEETQYF.

V usage is TRBV5-1 and J usage is TRBJ2-1; 7 nucleotides match TRBD1. Germline V lookup: CDR1 SGHRS, CDR2 YFSETQ. Trimming at V came to 4 bases and at J to 5 bases, leaving 9 bases not matched to a gene. The CDR3 runs to 15 residues. The CDR3 region has the DNA TGCGCCAGCAGCGTGGGACAGCCGATTAACAATGAGCAGTTCTTC. It codes for CASSVGQPINNEQFF. Based on the CDR3 plus reference TRBV5-1 and TRBJ2-1, the full variable domain is KAGVTQTPRYLIKTRGQQVTLSCSPISGHRSVSWYQQTPGQGLQFLFEYFSETQRNKGNFPGRFSGRQFSNSRSEMNVSTLELGDSALYLCASSVGQPINNEQFFGPGTRLTVL.

The genes are TRBV28 and TRBJ2-2; no clear D. CDR1 is MDHEN, CDR2 SYDVKM, per germline. The CDR3 has 14 residues. The V end was cut by 3 bases, the J end by 1 base, with 6 bases between. CDR3: CASSLLGNTGELFF. The CDR3 nucleotides are TGTGCCAGCAGTTTGCTAGGGAACACCGGGGAGCTGTTTTTT.

The V gene is TRBV4-1, the J gene TRBJ1-1; D unclear. The CDR3 contains 13 residues. CDR1 and CDR2 (germline): MGHRA, YSYEKL. V was trimmed by 0 bases and J by 5 bases, leaving 7 bases between them. The CDR3 loop reads CASSQEKQTEAFF. The CDR3 DNA reads TGCGCCAGCAGCCAAGAAAAACAGACTGAAGCTTTCTTT.

The rearrangement joins TRBV6-1 to TRBJ1-4; perhaps TRBD1 as D (6 bases). V lost 8 bases to trimming and J lost 4 bases, with 11 bases between them. CDR1 is MNHNS, CDR2 SASEGT, per germline. The CDR3 consists of 13 residues. The CDR3: CASPNRDNEKLFF. DNA of the CDR3: TGTGCCAGCCCAAACAGGGATAATGAAAAACTGTTTTTT.

V is TRBV6-1 and J is TRBJ2-3, with TRBD2 identical over 15 bases. The CDR3 sequence is 15 residues long. The J segment lost 4 bases and the V segment lost 7 bases, leaving 3 bases of the junction unmatched. From germline, CDR1 is MNHNS and CDR2 SASEGT. The CDR3 region is CASTGLAGGPDTQYF. CDR3 nucleotide sequence: TGTGCCAGCACCGGACTAGCGGGAGGGCCAGATACGCAGTATTTT.

The V and J genes are TRBV30 and TRBJ1-2, with 10 nucleotides matching TRBD1. CDR3 length: 15 amino acids. CDR1 GTSNPN and CDR2 SVGIG come from the germline V gene (reference sequence). V lost 5 bases and J lost 8; bases outside the gene matches: 14. This CDR3 reads CAWGRDRGERGGYTF. The CDR3 bases are TGTGCCTGGGGCCGGGACAGGGGAGAAAGGGGAGGCTACACCTTC.

The chain employs TRBV10-3 and TRBJ2-3; D is ambiguous. Germline V gives CDR1 ENHRY, CDR2 SYGVKD. This CDR3 is 15 amino acids long. The V end lost 7 bases, the J end lost 0 bases, and 14 bases lay between the germline ends. The CDR3 DNA follows: TGTGCCATCAATTCCCTTATTAGTAGCACAGATACGCAGTATTTT. Amino acids: CAINSLISSTDTQYF.

The rearrangement links TRBV7-3 to TRBJ1-1; D ambiguous. Trimming took 4 bases from V and 4 from J, leaving 16 bases between them. Germline assignment: CDR1 SGHTA and CDR2 FQGTGA. This CDR3 is built from 15 residues. The CDR3 region is CASSSNPGGSTEAFF. The CDR3 coding sequence is TGTGCCAGCAGCTCCAACCCGGGTGGGAGCACTGAAGCTTTCTTT.

V usage is TRBV27 and J usage is TRBJ2-1, with TRBD1 as a possible D gene (5 bases). V was cut by 1 base and J by 5 bases, with 6 bases left in between. The CDR3 loop spans 13 amino acids. Looked up from germline, CDR1 is MNHEY and CDR2 is SMNVEV (reference sequence). CDR3 protein: CASSLLGHNEQFF. The CDR3 region has the DNA TGTGCCAGCAGTTTATTGGGGCACAATGAGCAGTTCTTC.

The rearrangement uses TRBV5-1 and TRBJ1-2, with 7 bases fitting TRBD1. From germline, CDR1 is SGHRS and CDR2 YFSETQ. The CDR3 loop spans 16 amino acids. Unmatched junction bases numbered 17, after V lost 4 bases and J lost 8 bases. The CDR3 nucleotides read TGCGCCAGCAGCCTCTCCGGGACAGCACCCACGGGGGGCTACACCTTC. The encoded protein is CASSLSGTAPTGGYTF.

V is TRBV7-2 and J is TRBJ1-6; D unclear. Germline values: CDR1 SGHTA, CDR2 FQGNSA. V lost 0 bases and J lost 0, with 6 bases in between. The CDR3 has 16 amino acids. This CDR3 reads CASSLAASSYNSPLHF. The CDR3 DNA sequence: TGTGCCAGCAGCTTAGCGGCCAGCTCCTATAATTCACCCCTCCACTTT.

The V and J genes are TRBV19 and TRBJ1-2; tentatively, D is TRBD1 (6 bases). The CDR3 is 15 residues long. Trimming took 5 bases from V and 4 from J, leaving 17 bases between them. Germline CDR1 reads LNHDA; CDR2 reads SQIVND (reference sequence). The CDR3 DNA is TGTGCCAGTAGTCCCCAGTGGGGGGGCCCCTATGGCTACACCTTC. As protein: CASSPQWGGPYGYTF. Full variable domain (remainder filled in from reference TRBV19 and TRBJ1-2): DGGITQSPKYLFRKEGQNVTLSCEQNLNHDAMYWYRQDPGQGLRLIYYSQIVNDFQKGDIAEGYSVSREKKESFPLTVTSAQKNPTAFYLCASSPQWGGPYGYTFGSGTRLTVV.